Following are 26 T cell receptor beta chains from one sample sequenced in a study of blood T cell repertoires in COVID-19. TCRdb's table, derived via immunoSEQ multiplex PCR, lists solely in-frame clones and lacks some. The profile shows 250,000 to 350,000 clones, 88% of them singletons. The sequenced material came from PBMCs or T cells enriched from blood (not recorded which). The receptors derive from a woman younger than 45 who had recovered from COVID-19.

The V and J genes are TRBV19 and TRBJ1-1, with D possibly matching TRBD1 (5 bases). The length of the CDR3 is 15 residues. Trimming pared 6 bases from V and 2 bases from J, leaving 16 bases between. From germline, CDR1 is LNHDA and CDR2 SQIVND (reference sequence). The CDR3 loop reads CASRRIGDINTEAFF. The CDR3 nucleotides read TGTGCCAGTAGGAGGATAGGGGATATAAACACTGAAGCTTTCTTT.

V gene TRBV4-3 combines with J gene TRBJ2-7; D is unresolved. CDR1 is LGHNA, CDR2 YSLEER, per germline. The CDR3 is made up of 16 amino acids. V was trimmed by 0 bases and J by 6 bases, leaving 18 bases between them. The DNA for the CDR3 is TGCGCCAGCAGCCAAGAGTTGGTGGCTGTTGGTCTCGAGCAGTACTTC. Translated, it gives CASSQELVAVGLEQYF.

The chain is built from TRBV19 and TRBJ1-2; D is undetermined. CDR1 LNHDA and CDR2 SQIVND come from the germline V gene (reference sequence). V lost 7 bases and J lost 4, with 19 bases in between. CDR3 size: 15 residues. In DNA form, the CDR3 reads TGTGCCAGTACCTATCGGAGGACCCAAGGCTATGGCTACACCTTC. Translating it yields CASTYRRTQGYGYTF.

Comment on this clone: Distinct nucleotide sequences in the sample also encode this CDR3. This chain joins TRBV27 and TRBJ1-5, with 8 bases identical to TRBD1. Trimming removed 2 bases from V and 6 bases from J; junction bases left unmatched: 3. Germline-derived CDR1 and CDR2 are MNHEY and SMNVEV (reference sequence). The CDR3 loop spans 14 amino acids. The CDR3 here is CASSLTGGGQPQHF. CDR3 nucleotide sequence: TGTGCCAGCAGTTTAACAGGGGGGGGTCAGCCCCAGCATTTT.

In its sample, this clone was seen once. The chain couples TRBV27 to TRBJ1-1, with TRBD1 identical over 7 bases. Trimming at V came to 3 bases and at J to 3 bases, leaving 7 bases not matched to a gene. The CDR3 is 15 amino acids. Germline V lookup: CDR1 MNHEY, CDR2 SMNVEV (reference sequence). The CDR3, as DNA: TGTGCCAGCAGTTTGGGTGAGGGGGCGGACACTGAAGCTTTCTTT. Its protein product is CASSLGEGADTEAFF.

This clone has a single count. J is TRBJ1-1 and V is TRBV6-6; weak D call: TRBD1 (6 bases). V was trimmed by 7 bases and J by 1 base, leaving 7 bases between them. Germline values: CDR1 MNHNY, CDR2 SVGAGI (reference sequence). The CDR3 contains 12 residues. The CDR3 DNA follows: TGTGCCAGCAAGACAGGGAACACTGAAGCTTTCTTT. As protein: CASKTGNTEAFF.

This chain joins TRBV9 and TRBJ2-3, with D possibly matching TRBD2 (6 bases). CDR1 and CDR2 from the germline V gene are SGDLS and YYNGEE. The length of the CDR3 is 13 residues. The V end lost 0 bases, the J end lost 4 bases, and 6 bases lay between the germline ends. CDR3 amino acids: CASSVAGADTQYF. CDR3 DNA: TGTGCCAGCAGCGTAGCGGGAGCAGATACGCAGTATTTT.

The CDR3 loop is CASSYRDRGGTEAFF. CDR3 DNA sequence: TGCGCCAGCAGCTACCGGGACAGGGGCGGAACTGAAGCTTTCTTT. The V call is TRBV5-1, the J call TRBJ1-1, with 10 positions matching TRBD1. This CDR3 region has 15 residues. Germline assignment: CDR1 SGHRS and CDR2 YFSETQ. V dropped 3 bases and J dropped 5; count of bases not matched to a gene: 7.

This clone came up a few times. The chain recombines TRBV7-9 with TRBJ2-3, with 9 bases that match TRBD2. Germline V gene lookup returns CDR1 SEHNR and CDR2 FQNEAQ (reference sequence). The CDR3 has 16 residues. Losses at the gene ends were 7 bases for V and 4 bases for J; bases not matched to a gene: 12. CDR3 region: CASTTSGLPSPDTQYF. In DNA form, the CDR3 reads TGTGCCAGCACAACTAGCGGGTTACCCTCACCAGATACGCAGTATTTT.

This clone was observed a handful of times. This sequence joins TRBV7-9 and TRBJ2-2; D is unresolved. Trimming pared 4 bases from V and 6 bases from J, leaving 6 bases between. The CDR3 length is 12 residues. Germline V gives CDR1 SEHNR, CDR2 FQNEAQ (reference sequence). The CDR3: CASSSSAGELFF. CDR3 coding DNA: TGTGCCAGCAGCTCCTCGGCCGGGGAGCTGTTTTTT.

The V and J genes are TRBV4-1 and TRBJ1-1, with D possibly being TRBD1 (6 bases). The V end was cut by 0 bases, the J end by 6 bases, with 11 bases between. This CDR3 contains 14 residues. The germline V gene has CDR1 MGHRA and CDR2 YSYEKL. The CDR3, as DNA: TGCGCCAGCAGCCAAGAACAGGGTTTCGCTGAAGCTTTCTTT. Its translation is CASSQEQGFAEAFF.

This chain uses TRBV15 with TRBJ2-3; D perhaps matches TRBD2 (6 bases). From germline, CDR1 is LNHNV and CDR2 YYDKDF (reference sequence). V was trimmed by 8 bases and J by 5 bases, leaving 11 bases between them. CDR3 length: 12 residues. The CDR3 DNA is TGTGCCACCGGGCGGGGTCTAGATACGCAGTATTTT. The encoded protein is CATGRGLDTQYF.

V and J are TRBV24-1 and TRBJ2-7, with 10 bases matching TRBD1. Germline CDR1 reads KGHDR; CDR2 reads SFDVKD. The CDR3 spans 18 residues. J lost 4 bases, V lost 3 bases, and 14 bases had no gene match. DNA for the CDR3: TGTGCCACCAGTGATATTCCCCCTACCGGGACAGGGGCGTACGAGCAGTACTTC. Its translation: CATSDIPPTGTGAYEQYF.

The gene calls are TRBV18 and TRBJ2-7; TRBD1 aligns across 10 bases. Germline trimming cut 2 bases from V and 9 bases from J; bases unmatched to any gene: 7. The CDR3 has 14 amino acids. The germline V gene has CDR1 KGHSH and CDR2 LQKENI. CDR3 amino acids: CASSPSRDRGGQYF. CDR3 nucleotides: TGTGCCAGCTCACCATCCCGGGACAGGGGCGGGCAGTACTTC. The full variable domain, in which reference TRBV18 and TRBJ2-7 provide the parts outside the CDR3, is NAGVMQNPRHLVRRRGQEARLRCSPMKGHSHVYWYRQLPEEGLKFMVYLQKENIIDESGMPKERFSAEFPKEGPSILRIQQVVRGDSAAYFCASSPSRDRGGQYFGPGTRLTVT.

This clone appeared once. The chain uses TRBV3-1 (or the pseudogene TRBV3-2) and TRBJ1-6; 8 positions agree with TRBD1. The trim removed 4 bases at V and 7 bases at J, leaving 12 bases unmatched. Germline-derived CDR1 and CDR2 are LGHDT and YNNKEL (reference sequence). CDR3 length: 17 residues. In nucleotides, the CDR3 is TGTGCCAGCAGCCCAGAACAGGGGGGAGCCCAAAATTCACCCCTCCACTTT. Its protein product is CASSPEQGGAQNSPLHF.

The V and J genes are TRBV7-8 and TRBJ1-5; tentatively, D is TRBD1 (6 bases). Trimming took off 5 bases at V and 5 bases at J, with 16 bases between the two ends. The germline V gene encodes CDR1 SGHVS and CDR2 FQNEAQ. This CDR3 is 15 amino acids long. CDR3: CASSPWDTGDQPQHF. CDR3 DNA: TGTGCCAGCAGCCCCTGGGACACAGGCGATCAGCCCCAGCATTTT.

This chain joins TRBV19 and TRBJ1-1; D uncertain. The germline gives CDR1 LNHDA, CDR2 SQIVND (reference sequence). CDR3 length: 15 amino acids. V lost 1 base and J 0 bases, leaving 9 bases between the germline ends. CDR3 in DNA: TGTGCCAGTAGTATAGCGCACGGTATGAACACTGAAGCTTTCTTT. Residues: CASSIAHGMNTEAFF. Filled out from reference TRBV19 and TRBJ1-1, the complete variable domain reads DGGITQSPKYLFRKEGQNVTLSCEQNLNHDAMYWYRQDPGQGLRLIYYSQIVNDFQKGDIAEGYSVSREKKESFPLTVTSAQKNPTAFYLCASSIAHGMNTEAFFGQGTRLTVV.

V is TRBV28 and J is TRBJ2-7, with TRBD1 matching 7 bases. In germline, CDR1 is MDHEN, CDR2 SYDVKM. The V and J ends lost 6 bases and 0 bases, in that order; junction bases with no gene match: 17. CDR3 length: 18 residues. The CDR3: CASSYARDRSRFSYEQYF. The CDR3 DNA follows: TGTGCCAGCAGCTACGCACGGGACAGATCCCGATTCTCCTACGAGCAGTACTTC.

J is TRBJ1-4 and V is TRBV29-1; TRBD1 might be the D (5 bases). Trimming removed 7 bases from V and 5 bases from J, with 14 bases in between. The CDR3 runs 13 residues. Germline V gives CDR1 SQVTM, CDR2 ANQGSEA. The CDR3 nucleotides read TGCAGCGCCCCTGGGGGGGGGAATGAAAAACTGTTTTTT. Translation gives CSAPGGGNEKLFF.

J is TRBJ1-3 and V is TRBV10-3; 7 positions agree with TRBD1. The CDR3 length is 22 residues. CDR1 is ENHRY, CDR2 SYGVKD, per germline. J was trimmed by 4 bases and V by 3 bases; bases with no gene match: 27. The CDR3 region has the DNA TGTGCCATCAGTGAAAATACCGGGACCGGGACAGAGTTTCCGTTTTCAGGAAACACCATATATTTT. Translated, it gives CAISENTGTGTEFPFSGNTIYF.

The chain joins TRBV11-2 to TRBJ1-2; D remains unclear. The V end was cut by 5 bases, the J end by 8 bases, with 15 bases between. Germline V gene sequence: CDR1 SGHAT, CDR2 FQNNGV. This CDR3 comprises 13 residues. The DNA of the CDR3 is TGTGCCAGCAGCCCACGACAACACATAGGCTACACCTTC. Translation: CASSPRQHIGYTF.

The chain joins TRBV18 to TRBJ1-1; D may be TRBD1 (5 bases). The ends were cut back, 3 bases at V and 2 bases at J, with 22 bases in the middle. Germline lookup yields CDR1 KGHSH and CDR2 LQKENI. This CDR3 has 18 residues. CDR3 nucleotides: TGTGCCAGCTCACCTCCACCGGGACTCCTCACCTCAAACACTGAAGCTTTCTTT. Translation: CASSPPPGLLTSNTEAFF. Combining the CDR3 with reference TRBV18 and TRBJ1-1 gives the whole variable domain NAGVMQNPRHLVRRRGQEARLRCSPMKGHSHVYWYRQLPEEGLKFMVYLQKENIIDESGMPKERFSAEFPKEGPSILRIQQVVRGDSAAYFCASSPPPGLLTSNTEAFFGQGTRLTVV.

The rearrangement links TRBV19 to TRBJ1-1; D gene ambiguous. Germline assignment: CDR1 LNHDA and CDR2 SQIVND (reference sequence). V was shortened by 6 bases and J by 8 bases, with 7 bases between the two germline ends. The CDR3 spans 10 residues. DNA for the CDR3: TGTGCCAGTAGCGGCAGGGAAGCTTTCTTT. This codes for CASSGREAFF.

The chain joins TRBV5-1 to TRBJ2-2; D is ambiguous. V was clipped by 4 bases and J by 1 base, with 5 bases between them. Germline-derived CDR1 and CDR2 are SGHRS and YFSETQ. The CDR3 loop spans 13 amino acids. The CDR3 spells CASSLRNTGELFF. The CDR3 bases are TGCGCCAGCAGCCTCCGGAACACCGGGGAGCTGTTTTTT.

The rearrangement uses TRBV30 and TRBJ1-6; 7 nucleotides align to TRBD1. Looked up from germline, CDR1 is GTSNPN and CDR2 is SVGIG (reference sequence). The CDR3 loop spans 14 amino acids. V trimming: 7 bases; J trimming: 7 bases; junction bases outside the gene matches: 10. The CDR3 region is CALNPTRGNSPLHF. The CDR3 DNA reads TGTGCCTTGAACCCCACCAGGGGGAATTCACCCCTCCACTTT.

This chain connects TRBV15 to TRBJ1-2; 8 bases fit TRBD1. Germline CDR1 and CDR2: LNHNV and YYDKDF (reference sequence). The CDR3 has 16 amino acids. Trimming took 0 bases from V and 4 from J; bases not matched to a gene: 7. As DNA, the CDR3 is TGTGCCACCAGCAGAGATCGGACAGGGAGAGTCTATGGCTACACCTTC. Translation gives CATSRDRTGRVYGYTF.